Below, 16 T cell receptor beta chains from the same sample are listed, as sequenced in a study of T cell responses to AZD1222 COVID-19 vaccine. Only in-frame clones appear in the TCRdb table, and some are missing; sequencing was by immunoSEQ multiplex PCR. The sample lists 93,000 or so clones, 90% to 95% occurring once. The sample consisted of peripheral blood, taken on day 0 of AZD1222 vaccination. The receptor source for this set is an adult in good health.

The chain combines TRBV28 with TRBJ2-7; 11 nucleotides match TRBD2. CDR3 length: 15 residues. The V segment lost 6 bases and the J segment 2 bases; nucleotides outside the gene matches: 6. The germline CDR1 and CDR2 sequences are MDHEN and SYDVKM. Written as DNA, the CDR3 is TGTGCCAGCAGCCCTCCGGGACTAGCGGCCTACGAGCAGTACTTC. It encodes CASSPPGLAAYEQYF.

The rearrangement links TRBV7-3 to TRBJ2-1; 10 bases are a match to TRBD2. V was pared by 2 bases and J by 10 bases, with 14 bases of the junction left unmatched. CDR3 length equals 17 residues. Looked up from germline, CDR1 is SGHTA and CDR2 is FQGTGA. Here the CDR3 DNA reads TGTGCCAGCAGCTTAGACGATGGGCTAGCGGGAGATCGGGAGCAGTTCTTC. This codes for CASSLDDGLAGDREQFF.

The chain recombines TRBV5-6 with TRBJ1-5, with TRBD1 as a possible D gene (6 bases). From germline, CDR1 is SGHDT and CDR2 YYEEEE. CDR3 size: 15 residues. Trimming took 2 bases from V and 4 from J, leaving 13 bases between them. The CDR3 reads CASSLGGGLNQPQHF. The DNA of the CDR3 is TGTGCCAGCAGCTTAGGGGGGGGATTAAATCAGCCCCAGCATTTT.

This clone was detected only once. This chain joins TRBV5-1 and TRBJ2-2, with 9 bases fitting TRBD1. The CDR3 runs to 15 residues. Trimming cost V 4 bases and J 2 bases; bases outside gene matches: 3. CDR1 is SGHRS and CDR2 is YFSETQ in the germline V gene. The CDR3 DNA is TGCGCCAGCAGCGGGGGACAGGGAAACACCGGGGAGCTGTTTTTT. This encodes CASSGGQGNTGELFF.

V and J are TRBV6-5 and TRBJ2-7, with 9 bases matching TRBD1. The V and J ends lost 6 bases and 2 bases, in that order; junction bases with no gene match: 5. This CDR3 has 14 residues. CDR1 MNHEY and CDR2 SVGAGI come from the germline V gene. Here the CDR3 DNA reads TGTGCCAGCAGAACCGGGACAGGGCCCTACGAGCAGTACTTC. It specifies CASRTGTGPYEQYF.

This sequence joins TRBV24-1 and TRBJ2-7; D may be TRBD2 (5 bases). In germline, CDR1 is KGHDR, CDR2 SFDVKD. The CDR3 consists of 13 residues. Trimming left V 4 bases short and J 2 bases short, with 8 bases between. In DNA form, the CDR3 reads TGTGCCACCAGTGAGTCCGGGGCCTACGAGCAGTACTTC. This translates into CATSESGAYEQYF.

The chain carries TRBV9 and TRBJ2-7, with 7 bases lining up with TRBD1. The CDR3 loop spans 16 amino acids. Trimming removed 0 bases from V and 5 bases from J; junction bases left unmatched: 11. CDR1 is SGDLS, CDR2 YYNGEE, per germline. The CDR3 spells CASSVGLRGRSDEQYF. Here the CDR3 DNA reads TGTGCCAGCAGCGTAGGTCTGAGGGGGCGAAGCGACGAGCAGTACTTC.

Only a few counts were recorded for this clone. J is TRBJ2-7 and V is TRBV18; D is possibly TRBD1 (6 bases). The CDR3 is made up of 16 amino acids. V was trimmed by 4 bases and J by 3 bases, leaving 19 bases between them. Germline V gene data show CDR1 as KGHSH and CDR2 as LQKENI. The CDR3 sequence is CASSLGGPRTNYEQYF. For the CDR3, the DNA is TGTGCCAGCTCACTAGGGGGACCGAGAACAAACTACGAGCAGTACTTC.

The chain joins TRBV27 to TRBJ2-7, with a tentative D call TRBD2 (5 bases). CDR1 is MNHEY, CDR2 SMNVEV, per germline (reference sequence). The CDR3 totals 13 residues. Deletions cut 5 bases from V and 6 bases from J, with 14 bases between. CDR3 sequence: CASSRLERGEQYF. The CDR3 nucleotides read TGTGCCAGCAGTCGTTTAGAACGGGGCGAGCAGTACTTC.

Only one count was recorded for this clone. The CDR3 DNA follows: TGTGCCAGCAGGGCGGGAGGGCCCTCCAGGGAGCAGTTCTTC. Translating it yields CASRAGGPSREQFF. The genes are TRBV3-1 (or the pseudogene TRBV3-2) and TRBJ2-1; 9 nucleotides agree with TRBD2. The V segment lost 6 bases and the J segment 10 bases; nucleotides outside the gene matches: 10. Germline values: CDR1 LGHDT, CDR2 YNNKEL (reference sequence). This CDR3 comprises 14 residues.

The chain's CDR3 is CASSMTSGYNEQFF. In DNA, the CDR3 is TGTGCCAGCAGCATGACTAGCGGGTACAATGAGCAGTTCTTC. V and J are TRBV6-6 and TRBJ2-1; 10 nucleotides line up with TRBD2. Germline CDR1 and CDR2: MNHNY and SVGAGI (reference sequence). Losses at the gene ends were 6 bases for V and 4 bases for J; bases not matched to a gene: 3. The CDR3 covers 14 residues.

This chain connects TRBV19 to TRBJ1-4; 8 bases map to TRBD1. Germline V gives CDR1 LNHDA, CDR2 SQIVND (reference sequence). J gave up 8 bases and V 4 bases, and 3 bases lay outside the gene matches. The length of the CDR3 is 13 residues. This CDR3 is CASSTRDREKLFF. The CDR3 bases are TGTGCCAGTAGTACCCGGGACAGGGAAAAACTGTTTTTT.

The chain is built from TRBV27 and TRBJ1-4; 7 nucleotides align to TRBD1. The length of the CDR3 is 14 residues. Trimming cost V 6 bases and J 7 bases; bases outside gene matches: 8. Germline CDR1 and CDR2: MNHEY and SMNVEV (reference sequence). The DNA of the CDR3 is TGTGCCAGCAGCCCAGGGTACAGGGGTGAAAAACTGTTTTTT. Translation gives CASSPGYRGEKLFF.

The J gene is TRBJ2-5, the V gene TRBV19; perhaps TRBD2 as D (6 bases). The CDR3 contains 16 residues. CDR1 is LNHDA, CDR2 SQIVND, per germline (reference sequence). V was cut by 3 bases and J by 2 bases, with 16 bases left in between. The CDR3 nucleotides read TGTGCCAGTAGTATTCTACCCGGAGGGCGACAAGAGACCCAGTACTTC. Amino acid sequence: CASSILPGGRQETQYF.

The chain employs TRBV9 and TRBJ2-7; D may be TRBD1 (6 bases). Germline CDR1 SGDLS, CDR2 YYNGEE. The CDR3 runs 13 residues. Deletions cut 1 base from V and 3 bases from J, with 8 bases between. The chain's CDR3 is CASSVTGSYEQYF. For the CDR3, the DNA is TGTGCCAGCAGCGTAACAGGGAGCTACGAGCAGTACTTC.

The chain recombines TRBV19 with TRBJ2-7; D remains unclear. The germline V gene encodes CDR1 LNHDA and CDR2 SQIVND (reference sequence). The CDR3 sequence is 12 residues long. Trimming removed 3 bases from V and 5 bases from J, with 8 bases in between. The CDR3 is CASSISGDEQYF. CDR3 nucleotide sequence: TGTGCCAGTAGTATTTCTGGGGACGAGCAGTACTTC.